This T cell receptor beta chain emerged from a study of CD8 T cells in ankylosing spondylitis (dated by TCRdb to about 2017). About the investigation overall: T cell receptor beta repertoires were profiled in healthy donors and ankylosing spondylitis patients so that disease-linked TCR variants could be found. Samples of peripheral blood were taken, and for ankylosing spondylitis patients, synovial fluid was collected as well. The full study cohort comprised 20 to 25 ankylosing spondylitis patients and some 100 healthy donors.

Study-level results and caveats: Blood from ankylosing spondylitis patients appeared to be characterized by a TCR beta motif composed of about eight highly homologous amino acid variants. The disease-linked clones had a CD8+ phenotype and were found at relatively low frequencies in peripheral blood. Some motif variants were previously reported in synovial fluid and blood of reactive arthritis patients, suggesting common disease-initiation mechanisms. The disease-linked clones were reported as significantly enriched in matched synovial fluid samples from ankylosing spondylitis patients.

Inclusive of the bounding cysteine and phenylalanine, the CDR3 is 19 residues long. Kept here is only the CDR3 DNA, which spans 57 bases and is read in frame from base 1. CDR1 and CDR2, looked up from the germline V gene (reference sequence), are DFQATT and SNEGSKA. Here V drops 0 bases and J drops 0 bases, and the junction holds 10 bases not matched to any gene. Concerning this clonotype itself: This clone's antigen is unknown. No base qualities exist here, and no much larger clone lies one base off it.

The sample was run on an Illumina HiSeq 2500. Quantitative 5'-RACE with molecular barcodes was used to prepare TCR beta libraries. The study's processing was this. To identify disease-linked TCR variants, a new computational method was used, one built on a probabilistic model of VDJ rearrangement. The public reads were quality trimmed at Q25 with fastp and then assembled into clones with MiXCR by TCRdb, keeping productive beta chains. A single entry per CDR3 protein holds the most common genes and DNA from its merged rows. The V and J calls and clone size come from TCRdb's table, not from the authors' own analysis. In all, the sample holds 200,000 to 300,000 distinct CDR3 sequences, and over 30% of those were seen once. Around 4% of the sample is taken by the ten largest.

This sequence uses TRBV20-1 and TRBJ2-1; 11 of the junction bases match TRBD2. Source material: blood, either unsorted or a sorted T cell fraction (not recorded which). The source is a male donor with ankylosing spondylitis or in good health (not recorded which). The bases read TGCAGTGCTAGAGATCTGCTAGCGGGGGGCCAGAGCTCCTACAATGAGCAGTTCTTC. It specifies CSARDLLAGGQSSYNEQFF.